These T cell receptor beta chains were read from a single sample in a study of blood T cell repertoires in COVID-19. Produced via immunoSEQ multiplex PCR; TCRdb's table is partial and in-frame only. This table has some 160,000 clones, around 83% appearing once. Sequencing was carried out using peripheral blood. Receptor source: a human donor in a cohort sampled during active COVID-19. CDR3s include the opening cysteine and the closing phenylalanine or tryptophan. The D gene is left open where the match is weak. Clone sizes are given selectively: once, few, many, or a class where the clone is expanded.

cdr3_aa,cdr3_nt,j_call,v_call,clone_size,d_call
CASSRARDRGQNEQYF,TGTGCCAGCAGTCGAGCCCGGGACAGGGGGCAGAACGAGCAGTACTTC,TRBJ2-7,TRBV6-2/TRBV6-3,.,TRBD1
CASSSGQGVFYEQYF,TGTGCCAGCAGCTCGGGACAGGGAGTCTTCTACGAGCAGTACTTC,TRBJ2-7,TRBV5-4,.,TRBD1
CASSPSGTFYEQYF,TGTGCCAGCAGCCCCAGCGGTACTTTCTACGAGCAGTACTTC,TRBJ2-7,TRBV7-9,.,.
CASSLESDWSEQYF,TGTGCCAGCAGCTTAGAGTCGGACTGGTCCGAGCAGTACTTC,TRBJ2-7,TRBV7-2,.,.
CATSNPADYNSPLHF,TGTGCCACCAGCAACCCTGCGGACTATAATTCACCCCTCCACTTT,TRBJ1-6,TRBV15,.,.
CATSRPGLAGVLGDTQYF,TGTGCCACCAGTCGACCGGGACTAGCGGGAGTGCTCGGAGATACGCAGTATTTT,TRBJ2-3,TRBV15,once,TRBD2
CASSLFARTDTQYF,TGTGCCAGCAGCTTATTTGCGAGGACAGATACGCAGTATTTT,TRBJ2-3,TRBV5-6,.,.
CASSPPGTSAQGGELFF,TGTGCCAGCAGCCCCCCCGGGACTAGCGCCCAGGGGGGGGAGCTGTTTTTT,TRBJ2-2,TRBV7-3,.,TRBD2
CASSLVFYGQGSRDEKLFF,TGTGCCAGCAGCTTAGTATTTTACGGGCAGGGGAGTCGAGATGAAAAACTGTTTTTT,TRBJ1-4,TRBV7-2,.,.
CASSLRRDSLEKLFF,TGTGCCAGCAGCTTAAGAAGGGACTCCTTGGAAAAACTGTTTTTT,TRBJ1-4,TRBV7-8,.,.
CASSPKTSGGAGYNEQFF,TGTGCCAGCAGCCCCAAGACTAGCGGGGGGGCCGGGTACAATGAGCAGTTCTTC,TRBJ2-1,TRBV7-8,few,TRBD2
CASGDILSNQPQHF,TGTGCCAGCGGGGACATATTAAGCAATCAGCCCCAGCATTTT,TRBJ1-5,TRBV6-5,.,.
CASSLGTGGNQPQHF,TGTGCCAGCAGCTTAGGGACAGGGGGCAATCAGCCCCAGCATTTT,TRBJ1-5,TRBV7-9,.,TRBD1
CASSFLQGTGNQPQHF,TGTGCCAGCAGCTTCCTCCAGGGGACGGGCAATCAGCCCCAGCATTTT,TRBJ1-5,TRBV7-9,.,.
CASRSGLAGEQYF,TGTGCCAGTAGGAGCGGACTAGCGGGCGAGCAGTACTTC,TRBJ2-7,TRBV19,.,TRBD2
CASSLASAVRAEQYF,TGTGCCAGCAGCTTGGCTAGCGCCGTAAGGGCCGAGCAGTACTTC,TRBJ2-7,TRBV7-2,.,.
CASSSDASGSIETQYF,TGTGCCAGCAGCTCAGACGCTAGCGGGAGTATTGAGACCCAGTACTTC,TRBJ2-5,TRBV7-2,.,TRBD2